The clone carrying this T cell receptor (beta chain) came up a few times. Its specificity is unknown. The CDR3 is cut off 3 residues early in the read; its end comes from the germline J gene. The source of the sample is a study of T cell clonality in common variable immunodeficiency. General observations from the study: The cause of increased CVID clonality remains unclear without subpopulation sequencing. In common variable immunodeficiency, TCR beta chains reportedly carried fewer deletions and N-nucleotide insertions.

The CDR3 length is 15 residues. The germline CDR1 and CDR2 sequences are SGHRS and YFSETQ. Trimming took 0 bases from V and 8 from J; bases not matched to a gene: 6. Sequencing input was equivalent genomic DNA from CVID and controls. Only in-frame clones appear in the TCRdb table, and some are missing; sequencing was by immunoSEQ multiplex PCR. The record shows around 15,000 clones for this sample, with no singletons present. Material for sequencing was peripheral blood mononuclear cells. The V call is TRBV5-1, the J call TRBJ1-4, with 8 bases matching TRBD1. The sequence was collected from a human donor with common variable immunodeficiency. The DNA read from the CDR3 is TGCGCCAGCAGCTTGGGCGGGACAGGCGGAGAAAAA. It codes for CASSLGGTGGEK. The whole CDR3 sequence is CASSLGGTGGEKLFF.